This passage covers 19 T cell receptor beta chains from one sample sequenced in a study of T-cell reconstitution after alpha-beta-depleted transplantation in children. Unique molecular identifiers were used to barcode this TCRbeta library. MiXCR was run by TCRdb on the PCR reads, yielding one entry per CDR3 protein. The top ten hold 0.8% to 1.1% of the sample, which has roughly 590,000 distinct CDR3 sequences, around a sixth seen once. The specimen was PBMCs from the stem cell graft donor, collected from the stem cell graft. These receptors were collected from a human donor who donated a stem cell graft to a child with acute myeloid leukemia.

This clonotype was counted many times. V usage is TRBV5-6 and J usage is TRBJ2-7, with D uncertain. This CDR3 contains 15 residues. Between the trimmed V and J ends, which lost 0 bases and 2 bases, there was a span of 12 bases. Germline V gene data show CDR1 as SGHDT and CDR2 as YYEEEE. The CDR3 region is CASSLGHRLPYEQYV. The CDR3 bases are TGTGCCAGCAGCTTGGGACATCGACTCCCCTACGAGCAGTACGTC.

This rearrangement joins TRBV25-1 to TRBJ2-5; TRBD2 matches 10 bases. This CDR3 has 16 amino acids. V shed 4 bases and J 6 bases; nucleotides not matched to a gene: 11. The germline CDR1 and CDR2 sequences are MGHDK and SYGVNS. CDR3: CASSAPPGLATKTQYF. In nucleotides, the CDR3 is TGTGCCAGCAGTGCCCCCCCGGGACTAGCGACAAAGACCCAGTACTTC.

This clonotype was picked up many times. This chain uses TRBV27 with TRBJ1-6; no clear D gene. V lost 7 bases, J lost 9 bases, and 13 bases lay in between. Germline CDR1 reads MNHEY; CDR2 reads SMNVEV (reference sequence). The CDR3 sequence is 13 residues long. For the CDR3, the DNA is TGTGCCAGCAAAGCATCCCGGAGTTCACCCCTCCACTTT. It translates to CASKASRSSPLHF.

CDR3 DNA: TGTGCCAGCAGCTTACCCGGACTAAAAGATACGCAGTATTTT. Amino acids: CASSLPGLKDTQYF. J is TRBJ2-3 and V is TRBV7-9, with D possibly TRBD2 on 6 matching bases. The CDR3 has 14 amino acids. The germline V gene has CDR1 SEHNR and CDR2 FQNEAQ (reference sequence). Trimming stripped 2 bases from V and 5 bases from J, with 11 bases between.

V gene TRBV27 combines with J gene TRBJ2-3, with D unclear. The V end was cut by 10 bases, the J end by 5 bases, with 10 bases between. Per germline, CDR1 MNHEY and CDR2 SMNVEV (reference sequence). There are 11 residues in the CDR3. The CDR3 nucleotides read TGTGCCACCTCGCAGCTAGATACGCAGTATTTT. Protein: CATSQLDTQYF.

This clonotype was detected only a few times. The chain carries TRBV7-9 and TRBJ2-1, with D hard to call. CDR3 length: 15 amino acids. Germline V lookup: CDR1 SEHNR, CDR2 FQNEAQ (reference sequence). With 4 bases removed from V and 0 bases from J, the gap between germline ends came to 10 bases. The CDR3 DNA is TGTGCCAGCAGCTACATGAGGAGCTCCTACAATGAGCAGTTCTTC. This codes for CASSYMRSSYNEQFF.

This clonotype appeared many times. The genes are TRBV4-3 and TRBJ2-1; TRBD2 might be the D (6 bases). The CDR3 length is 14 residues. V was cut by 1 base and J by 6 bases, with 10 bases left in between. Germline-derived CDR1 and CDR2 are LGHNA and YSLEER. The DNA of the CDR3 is TGCGCCAGCAGCCAAGTCGCCGGGGGCAATGAGCAGTTCTTC. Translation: CASSQVAGGNEQFF.

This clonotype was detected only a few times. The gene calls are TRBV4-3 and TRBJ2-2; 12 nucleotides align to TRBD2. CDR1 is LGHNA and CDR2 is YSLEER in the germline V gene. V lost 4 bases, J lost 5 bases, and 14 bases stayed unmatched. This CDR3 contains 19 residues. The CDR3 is CASSRLLAGGFEGTGELFF. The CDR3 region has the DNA TGCGCCAGCAGCCGACTACTAGCGGGGGGCTTCGAAGGGACCGGGGAGCTGTTTTTT.

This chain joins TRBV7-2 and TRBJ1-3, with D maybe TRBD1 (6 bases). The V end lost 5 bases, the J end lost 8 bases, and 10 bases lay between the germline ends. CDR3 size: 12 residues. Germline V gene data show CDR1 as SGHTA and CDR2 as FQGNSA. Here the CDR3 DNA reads TGTGCCAGCAGCCCGTCAGGGGACACCATATATTTT. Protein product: CASSPSGDTIYF.

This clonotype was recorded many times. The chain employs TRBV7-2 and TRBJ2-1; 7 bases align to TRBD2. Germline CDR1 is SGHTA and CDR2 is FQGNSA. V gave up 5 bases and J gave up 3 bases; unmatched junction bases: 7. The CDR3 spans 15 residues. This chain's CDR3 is CASSRTSDSYNEQFF. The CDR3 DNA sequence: TGTGCCAGCAGCCGGACTAGTGATAGCTACAATGAGCAGTTCTTC.

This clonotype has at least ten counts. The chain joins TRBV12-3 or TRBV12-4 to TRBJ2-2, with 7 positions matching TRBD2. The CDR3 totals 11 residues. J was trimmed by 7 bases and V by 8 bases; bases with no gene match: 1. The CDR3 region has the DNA TGTGCCAGCCCGGGAGGCGGGGAGCTGTTTTTT. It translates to CASPGGGELFF.

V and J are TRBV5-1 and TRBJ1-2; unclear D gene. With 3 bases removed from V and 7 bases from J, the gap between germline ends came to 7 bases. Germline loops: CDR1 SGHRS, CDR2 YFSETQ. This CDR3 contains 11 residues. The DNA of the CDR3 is TGCGCCAGCAGCTCGGAGGGTGGCTACACCTTC. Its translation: CASSSEGGYTF.

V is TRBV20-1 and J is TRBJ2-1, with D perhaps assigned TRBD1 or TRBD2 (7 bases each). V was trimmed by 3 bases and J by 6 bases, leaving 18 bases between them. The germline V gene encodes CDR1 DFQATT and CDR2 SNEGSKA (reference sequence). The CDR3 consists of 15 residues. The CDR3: CSASRGQGGFNEQFF. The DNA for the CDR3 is TGCAGTGCTAGTAGGGGGCAGGGGGGGTTCAATGAGCAGTTCTTC.

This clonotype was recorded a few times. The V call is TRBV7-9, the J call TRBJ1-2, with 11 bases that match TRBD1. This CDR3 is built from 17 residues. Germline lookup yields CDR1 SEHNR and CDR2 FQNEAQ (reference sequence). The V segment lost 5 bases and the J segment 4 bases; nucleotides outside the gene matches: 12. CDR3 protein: CASSPPWTGGFGYGYTF. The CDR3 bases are TGTGCCAGCAGCCCTCCTTGGACAGGGGGCTTCGGCTATGGCTACACCTTC.

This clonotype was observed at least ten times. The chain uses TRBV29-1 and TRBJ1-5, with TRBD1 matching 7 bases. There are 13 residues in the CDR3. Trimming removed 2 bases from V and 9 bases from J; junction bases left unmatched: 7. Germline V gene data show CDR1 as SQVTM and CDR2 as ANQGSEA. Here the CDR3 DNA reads TGCAGCGTTGAACCGGCAGGGGGAGGGCCCCAGCATTTT. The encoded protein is CSVEPAGGGPQHF.

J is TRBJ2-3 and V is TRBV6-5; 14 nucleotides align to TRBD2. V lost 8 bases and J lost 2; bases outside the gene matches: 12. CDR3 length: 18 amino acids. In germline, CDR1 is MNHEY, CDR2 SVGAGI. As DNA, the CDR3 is TGTGCCAGCCGCCACGGACTAGCGGGGGGCCGTGACACAGATACGCAGTATTTT. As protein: CASRHGLAGGRDTDTQYF.

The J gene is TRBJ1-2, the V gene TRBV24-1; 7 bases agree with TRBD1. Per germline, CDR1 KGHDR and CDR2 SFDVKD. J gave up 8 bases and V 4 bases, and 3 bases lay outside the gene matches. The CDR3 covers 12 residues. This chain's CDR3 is CATSDPDRGYTF. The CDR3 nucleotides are TGTGCCACCAGTGACCCGGACAGGGGCTACACCTTC.

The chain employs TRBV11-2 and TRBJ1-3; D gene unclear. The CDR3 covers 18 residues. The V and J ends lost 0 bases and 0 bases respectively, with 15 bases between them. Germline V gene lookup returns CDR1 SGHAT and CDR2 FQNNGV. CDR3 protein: CASSLDPSRHHSGNTIYF. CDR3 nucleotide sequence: TGTGCCAGCAGCTTAGATCCAAGCCGACATCACTCTGGAAACACCATATATTTT.

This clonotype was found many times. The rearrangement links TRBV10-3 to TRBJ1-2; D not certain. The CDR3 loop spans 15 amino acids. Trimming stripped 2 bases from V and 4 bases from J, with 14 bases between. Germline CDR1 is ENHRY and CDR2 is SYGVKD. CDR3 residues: CAISEPARQAYGYTF. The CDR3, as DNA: TGTGCCATCAGTGAGCCTGCCCGACAAGCCTATGGCTACACCTTC.